The 21 T cell receptor beta chains listed next were all sequenced from one sample in a study of human T cells and chemical hapten exposure. TCRdb redid the calling of the RACE reads with MiXCR, one entry per CDR3 protein. Altogether around 120,000 distinct CDR3 sequences are present, roughly 15% being singletons, with the ten largest covering over 0.85%. Described time point: patch test 1, 2 weeks after DPC sensitization. Treatment meaning: therapeutic diphenylcyclopropenone sensitization with weekly scalp DPC. This material consisted of whole blood, taken in connection with sensitization to the hapten diphenylcyclopropenone (DPC). The receptors stem from a man aged 18 to 35 with alopecia areata. Some clones in this sample may be carry-over from other donors' samples.

This clonotype showed up just a few times. The CDR3, as DNA: TGTGCCAGCAGTCTTGGGGGGAAACAGCCCCAGCATTTT. The encoded protein is CASSLGGKQPQHF. The chain joins TRBV6-2 or TRBV6-3 to TRBJ1-5, with D perhaps matching TRBD1 (5 bases). The V end was cut by 5 bases, the J end by 7 bases, with 12 bases between. In germline, CDR1 is MNHEY, CDR2 SVGEGT. This CDR3 has 13 residues.

The gene calls are TRBV28 and TRBJ2-3; D is undetermined. Germline V gives CDR1 MDHEN, CDR2 SYDVKM. The CDR3 runs to 12 residues. V lost 2 bases and J lost 5, with 5 bases in between. CDR3 in amino acids: CASSLPRDTQYF. The CDR3 bases are TGTGCCAGCAGTTTACCTCGAGATACGCAGTATTTT. Drawing the rest from reference TRBV28 and TRBJ2-3, the complete variable domain is DVKVTQSSRYLVKRTGEKVFLECVQDMDHENMFWYRQDPGLGLRLIYFSYDVKMKEKGDIPEGYSVSREKKERFSLILESASTNQTSMYLCASSLPRDTQYFGPGTRLTVL.

This clonotype was found a few times. The chain combines TRBV2 with TRBJ2-2, with TRBD2 as a possible D gene (6 bases). The V end lost 7 bases, the J end lost 0 bases, and 12 bases lay between the germline ends. Per germline, CDR1 SNHLY and CDR2 FYNNEI. The CDR3 has 15 residues. The CDR3 coding sequence is TGTGCCAGCACCCAGGGACTGGCGAACACCGGGGAGCTGTTTTTT. Amino acid sequence: CASTQGLANTGELFF.

This clonotype was counted between two and nine times. The CDR3 protein is CASSLFAENTEAFF. CDR3 nucleotides: TGTGCCAGCAGCTTATTTGCAGAGAACACTGAAGCTTTCTTT. The V and J genes are TRBV7-3 and TRBJ1-1; D gene unclear. This CDR3 has 14 amino acids. CDR1 and CDR2 from the germline V gene are SGHTA and FQGTGA. Trimming took 2 bases from V and 1 from J, leaving 8 bases between them.

V usage is TRBV6-5 and J usage is TRBJ2-5, with a possible D match to TRBD2 (5 bases). CDR3 size: 11 residues. Between the trimmed V and J ends, which lost 5 bases and 7 bases, there was a span of 8 bases. Germline V gives CDR1 MNHEY, CDR2 SVGAGI. CDR3 in DNA: TGTGCCAGCAGTCGCCGGGGGACCCAGTACTTC. Protein product: CASSRRGTQYF.

This clonotype was seen a few times. This chain joins TRBV7-6 and TRBJ1-4; possible D gene TRBD1, 6 bases. Germline V gene data show CDR1 as SGHVS and CDR2 as FNYEAQ. The CDR3 is made up of 19 amino acids. The germline V and J ends were trimmed by 0 bases and 0 bases, with 17 bases remaining between them. The CDR3 nucleotides read TGTGCCAGCAGCTTAGCGCTTCGGGACATATCTGCAACTAATGAAAAACTGTTTTTT. This gives the protein CASSLALRDISATNEKLFF.

This rearrangement joins TRBV12-3 or TRBV12-4 to TRBJ1-1; D is unresolved. The CDR3 is 11 amino acids. Trimming removed 3 bases from V and 7 bases from J, with 6 bases in between. Here the CDR3 reads CASSFRLEAFF. In DNA form, the CDR3 reads TGTGCCAGCAGTTTTCGACTTGAAGCTTTCTTT.

Ten or more counts support this clonotype. The chain joins TRBV28 to TRBJ2-7, with TRBD1 identical over 9 bases. CDR1 MDHEN and CDR2 SYDVKM come from the germline V gene. V lost 8 bases and J lost 0; bases outside the gene matches: 5. The CDR3 runs 14 residues. The CDR3 DNA follows: TGTGCCAGCGTGGGACAGGGCAGCTCCTACGAGCAGTACTTC. Protein product: CASVGQGSSYEQYF.

This clonotype has only a few counts. The J gene is TRBJ2-5, the V gene TRBV7-2; weak D call: TRBD2 (5 bases). Germline V gene lookup returns CDR1 SGHTA and CDR2 FQGNSA. With 1 base removed from V and 7 bases from J, the gap between germline ends came to 16 bases. The length of the CDR3 is 15 residues. The CDR3 region has the DNA TGTGCCAGCAGCTTAGTGAAAGCACGCGCGGGGACCCAGTACTTC. It translates to CASSLVKARAGTQYF.

This clonotype was picked up many times. The chain carries TRBV7-2 and TRBJ2-2, with D perhaps TRBD2 (6 bases). The CDR3 has 14 amino acids. The V and J ends lost 5 bases and 2 bases respectively, with 9 bases between them. Per the germline V gene, CDR1 is SGHTA and CDR2 is FQGNSA. CDR3 sequence: CASSAGRNTGELFF. In DNA, the CDR3 is TGTGCCAGCAGCGCGGGGCGTAACACCGGGGAGCTGTTTTTT.

The rearrangement joins TRBV11-2 to TRBJ1-3; D possibly corresponds to TRBD1 (5 bases). The length of the CDR3 is 16 residues. CDR1 and CDR2 (germline): SGHAT, FQNNGV. The V end lost 0 bases, the J end lost 0 bases, and 9 bases lay between the germline ends. This CDR3 is CASSLDGGTSGNTIYF. The CDR3, as DNA: TGTGCCAGCAGCTTAGATGGGGGAACCTCTGGAAACACCATATATTTT.

This clonotype was picked up many times. The chain joins TRBV2 to TRBJ2-3; no reliable D call. This CDR3 region has 12 residues. In germline, CDR1 is SNHLY, CDR2 FYNNEI. V was shortened by 4 bases and J by 4 bases, with 6 bases between the two germline ends. The CDR3 protein is CASSVRPDTQYF. CDR3 nucleotides: TGTGCCAGCAGTGTTCGGCCAGATACGCAGTATTTT.

This rearrangement joins TRBV12-3 or TRBV12-4 to TRBJ2-2, with D perhaps TRBD2 (7 bases). V lost 3 bases to trimming and J lost 4 bases, with 15 bases between them. The CDR3 contains 16 residues. The CDR3 DNA follows: TGTGCCAGCAGTTTTCGGGGGGCTGGTGGCACCGGGGAGCTGTTTTTT. Amino acid sequence: CASSFRGAGGTGELFF.

The chain joins TRBV2 to TRBJ2-2; TRBD2 is a possible D gene (5 bases). V was cut by 1 base and J by 6 bases, with 12 bases left in between. The CDR3 totals 15 residues. CDR1 SNHLY and CDR2 FYNNEI come from the germline V gene. DNA of the CDR3: TGTGCCAGCAGTGAAGGCCGGGAACGGGCCGGGGAGCTGTTTTTT. It is translated as CASSEGRERAGELFF.

This clonotype was seen a few times. The rearrangement uses TRBV4-3 and TRBJ2-1; D may be TRBD2 (5 bases). Per the germline V gene, CDR1 is LGHNA and CDR2 is YSLEER. CDR3 length: 15 amino acids. Trimming stripped 1 base from V and 8 bases from J, with 15 bases between. CDR3 bases: TGCGCCAGCAGCCAAGCGGGTTCTAGCTGGGATGAGCAGTTCTTC. Protein sequence: CASSQAGSSWDEQFF.

This clonotype appeared many times. The chain is built from TRBV19 and TRBJ1-2, with TRBD1 matching over 8 bases. Germline V gene lookup returns CDR1 LNHDA and CDR2 SQIVND (reference sequence). V lost 7 bases, J lost 4 bases, and 8 bases stayed unmatched. The CDR3 sequence is 14 residues long. Here the CDR3 reads CASTDPGQAYGYTF. CDR3 DNA sequence: TGTGCCAGTACTGACCCGGGACAGGCCTATGGCTACACCTTC.

The chain links TRBV7-2 to TRBJ2-5; 8 nucleotides line up with TRBD2. The V segment lost 6 bases and the J segment 5 bases; nucleotides outside the gene matches: 14. The CDR3 is made up of 16 amino acids. Germline V gene lookup returns CDR1 SGHTA and CDR2 FQGNSA. The CDR3 sequence: CASSAGTSMALETQYF. The CDR3 DNA reads TGTGCCAGCAGTGCCGGGACTAGTATGGCCCTGGAGACCCAGTACTTC.

This clonotype was seen ten or more times. The chain combines TRBV2 with TRBJ1-6, with TRBD1 matching over 8 bases. Unmatched junction bases numbered 4, after V lost 5 bases and J lost 10 bases. This CDR3 has 13 amino acids. Germline assignment: CDR1 SNHLY and CDR2 FYNNEI. The CDR3 DNA sequence: TGTGCCAGCAGTCAGGGGGCCAGATCACCCCTCCACTTT. Translation: CASSQGARSPLHF.

The rearrangement uses TRBV28 and TRBJ2-7, with TRBD1 as a possible D gene (5 bases). CDR3 length equals 12 residues. Germline CDR1 and CDR2: MDHEN and SYDVKM. The V end lost 4 bases, the J end lost 12 bases, and 16 bases lay between the germline ends. CDR3 loop: CASSSPQGSRYF. The CDR3 DNA sequence: TGTGCCAGCAGTTCCCCCCAGGGAAGCCGGTACTTC.

The chain joins TRBV4-3 to TRBJ2-2, with D uncertain. CDR3 size: 14 residues. In germline, CDR1 is LGHNA, CDR2 YSLEER. V shed 0 bases and J shed 0 bases, with 2 bases lying between them. The DNA of the CDR3 is TGCGCCAGCAGCCAAGACCCGAACACCGGGGAGCTGTTTTTT. This sequence encodes CASSQDPNTGELFF.

The V and J genes are TRBV18 and TRBJ1-1; tentatively, D is TRBD1 (6 bases). The CDR3 extends over 16 amino acids. Germline assignment: CDR1 KGHSH and CDR2 LQKENI. V lost 3 bases and J 0 bases, leaving 14 bases between the germline ends. The CDR3 protein is CASSPMDSGVNTEAFF. The CDR3, as DNA: TGTGCCAGCTCACCGATGGACAGCGGGGTGAACACTGAAGCTTTCTTT.